This entry features one T cell receptor (beta chain) sequence. Its specificity is not known. Sequencing used immunoSEQ multiplex PCR; TCRdb keeps in-frame clones, though not all of them. The repertoire holds around 70,000 clones, with under 70% as singletons. The ends were cut back, 0 bases at V and 9 bases at J, with 9 bases in the middle. The V gene's germline CDR1 is LGHNA and CDR2 YSLEER. This CDR3 comprises 13 residues. The sample belongs to a study of cytotoxic CD8 clonotypes in ibrutinib-treated CLL. Study details: Complete response was seen in 2 patients and partial in approximately 24; around twelve progressed and roughly 15 stayed remitted after a median around 64 months. Mean yields were almost 260,000 productive templates and roughly 94,000 productive rearrangements per sample.

Study-wide results and caveats: Treatment saw public clonotypes, which were uncommon, either contract or stay stable.

This rearrangement joins TRBV4-3 to TRBJ2-1, with D unclear. The sequencing here drew on PBMCs, taken after 12 months of ibrutinib treatment. The receptor comes from a human donor with chronic lymphocytic leukemia. CDR3: CASSQEGITEQFF. CDR3 sequence (DNA): TGCGCCAGCAGCCAAGAAGGTATAACTGAGCAGTTCTTC.